A single sample is the source of the 30 T cell receptor beta chains below, sequenced in a study of T cell responses to AZD1222 COVID-19 vaccine listed by TCRdb under 2021. In light of the paper, this sample's time point label describes: about 28 days (+/-7) after the second vaccine dose. The receptor library was made with the immunoSEQ multiplex PCR assay. As stored in TCRdb, this immuneACCESS dataset retains in-frame rearrangements with V and J assigned. A fraction of the clones does not appear; measured against another copy, unresolved V genes explain less than half of the discrepancy, and the remainder lacks a known reason. The sample table holds hundreds of thousands of clones, of which 90% to 95% were seen once. The ten largest clones represent around 0.58% of the sample. Sequences were derived from peripheral blood, sampled 28 days after the second AZD1222 dose. Receptors were obtained from an adult who received the AZD1222 COVID-19 vaccine.

The rearrangement uses TRBV28 and TRBJ1-2, with D uncertain. Germline lookup yields CDR1 MDHEN and CDR2 SYDVKM. V shed 3 bases and J shed 3 bases, with 14 bases lying between them. The CDR3 spans 15 residues. CDR3 bases: TGTGCCAGCAGTTTGGCCATAGCGGGATACTATGGCTACACCTTC. It codes for CASSLAIAGYYGYTF.

The chain joins TRBV5-6 to TRBJ2-5; possibly TRBD1 for D (6 bases). Trimming cost V 4 bases and J 5 bases, with 12 bases left between them. The CDR3 has 13 amino acids. Germline V lookup: CDR1 SGHDT, CDR2 YYEEEE. Written as DNA, the CDR3 is TGTGCCAGCAGCCCCGGGACATTGGAGACCCAGTACTTC. Amino acids: CASSPGTLETQYF.

V usage is TRBV5-1 and J usage is TRBJ1-2, with a possible D match to TRBD1 (6 bases). Germline assignment: CDR1 SGHRS and CDR2 YFSETQ. V was pared by 4 bases and J by 6 bases, with 13 bases between. The CDR3 runs to 13 residues. CDR3 DNA: TGCGCCAGCAGCCTACCGGGGGGCAATGGCTACACCTTC. This translates into CASSLPGGNGYTF.

This rearrangement joins TRBV5-4 to TRBJ2-2, with TRBD1 identical over 7 bases. The CDR3 sequence is 15 residues long. J was trimmed by 0 bases and V by 5 bases; bases with no gene match: 4. Per the germline V gene, CDR1 is SGHNT and CDR2 is YYREEE (reference sequence). CDR3 coding DNA: TGTGCCAGCAGACGAGGGACAGCGAACACCGGGGAGCTGTTTTTT. Protein product: CASRRGTANTGELFF. Full variable domain (outside the CDR3, taken from reference TRBV5-4 and TRBJ2-2): ETGVTQSPTHLIKTRGQQVTLRCSSQSGHNTVSWYQQALGQGPQFIFQYYREEENGRGNFPPRFSGLQFPNYSSELNVNALELDDSALYLCASRRGTANTGELFFGEGSRLTVL.

V usage is TRBV5-1 and J usage is TRBJ2-5; TRBD2 might be the D (6 bases). The CDR3 length is 13 residues. CDR1 and CDR2 (germline): SGHRS, YFSETQ. The V end was cut by 4 bases, the J end by 5 bases, with 12 bases between. CDR3 in amino acids: CASSPRSGETQYF. CDR3 in DNA: TGCGCCAGCAGCCCTCGGAGCGGGGAGACCCAGTACTTC. The complete variable domain, with remaining parts taken from reference TRBV5-1 and TRBJ2-5, reads KAGVTQTPRYLIKTRGQQVTLSCSPISGHRSVSWYQQTPGQGLQFLFEYFSETQRNKGNFPGRFSGRQFSNSRSEMNVSTLELGDSALYLCASSPRSGETQYFGPGTRLLVL.

V gene TRBV4-1 combines with J gene TRBJ2-3; a possible D gene is TRBD2 (7 bases). Germline CDR1 reads MGHRA; CDR2 reads YSYEKL. The CDR3 runs to 15 residues. The ends were cut back, 0 bases at V and 6 bases at J, with 13 bases in the middle. The CDR3 DNA sequence: TGCGCCAGCAGCCAAGATGGGAGGGGGTTGGATACGCAGTATTTT. Its translation is CASSQDGRGLDTQYF.

This chain links TRBV9 with TRBJ1-2; D gene ambiguous. This CDR3 has 13 residues. The germline V gene encodes CDR1 SGDLS and CDR2 YYNGEE. The V end lost 0 bases, the J end lost 5 bases, and 8 bases lay between the germline ends. The CDR3 coding sequence is TGTGCCAGCAGCGTAGGAGGAGGTTATGGCTACACCTTC. Its translation: CASSVGGGYGYTF.

Notes on this clone: No conserved phenylalanine or tryptophan is present at the end of the CDR3, so a read error is the likely explanation. The CDR3 reads CASSPPGLVSTGELFS. Written as DNA, the CDR3 is TGTGCCAGCTCACCACCGGGACTAGTGAGCACCGGGGAGCTGTTTTCT. The chain couples TRBV18 to TRBJ2-2; 8 positions agree with TRBD2. CDR3 length equals 16 residues. Trimming took 0 bases from V and 4 from J; bases not matched to a gene: 4. Germline-derived CDR1 and CDR2 are KGHSH and LQKENI.

The gene calls are TRBV6-5 and TRBJ1-1; D remains unclear. The CDR3 is made up of 13 amino acids. V was cut by 7 bases and J by 5 bases, with 14 bases left in between. Germline-derived CDR1 and CDR2 are MNHEY and SVGAGI. The CDR3 bases are TGTGCCAGCATCTCTCCGCCCGGGACTGAAGCTTTCTTT. It specifies CASISPPGTEAFF.

The table lists this clone with a count of one. The chain has TRBV12-3 or TRBV12-4 and TRBJ1-2; D is unclear. V gave up 8 bases and J gave up 7 bases, with 14 bases separating them. CDR3 size: 12 residues. The CDR3 here is CASCPDGIGYTF. CDR3 bases: TGTGCCAGCTGCCCCGACGGGATTGGCTACACCTTC.

This rearrangement joins TRBV28 to TRBJ2-7; 7 nucleotides match TRBD1. Trimming took 2 bases from V and 1 from J; bases not matched to a gene: 5. The germline V gene has CDR1 MDHEN and CDR2 SYDVKM. This CDR3 is 15 amino acids long. The CDR3 spells CASSLLDRYSYEQYF. The DNA of the CDR3 is TGTGCCAGCAGTTTACTGGACAGGTATTCCTACGAGCAGTACTTC.

The chain joins TRBV5-1 to TRBJ2-1, with D maybe TRBD2 (6 bases). Germline V CDR1 and CDR2: SGHRS, YFSETQ. Trimming pared 4 bases from V and 2 bases from J, leaving 16 bases between. The CDR3 spans 16 residues. The CDR3 nucleotides are TGCGCCAGCAGCCCTGGAGGGATGTCGACCTACAATGAGCAGTTCTTC. Encoded protein: CASSPGGMSTYNEQFF. Together with reference TRBV5-1 and TRBJ2-1, the CDR3 gives the full variable domain: KAGVTQTPRYLIKTRGQQVTLSCSPISGHRSVSWYQQTPGQGLQFLFEYFSETQRNKGNFPGRFSGRQFSNSRSEMNVSTLELGDSALYLCASSPGGMSTYNEQFFGPGTRLTVL.

In DNA form, the CDR3 reads TGTGCCAGCACCCTCTTTCCGGGGCAGCCCCAGCATTTT. It specifies CASTLFPGQPQHF. The rearrangement uses TRBV27 and TRBJ1-5, with D unclear. Trimming stripped 7 bases from V and 7 bases from J, with 14 bases between. The CDR3 totals 13 residues. Germline assignment: CDR1 MNHEY and CDR2 SMNVEV (reference sequence).

The chain recombines TRBV27 with TRBJ1-1; possible D gene TRBD1, 5 bases. CDR1 MNHEY and CDR2 SMNVEV come from the germline V gene (reference sequence). There are 11 residues in the CDR3. V lost 3 bases, J lost 7 bases, and 6 bases lay in between. The CDR3 sequence: CASSFRDEAFF. Written as DNA, the CDR3 is TGTGCCAGCAGTTTCAGGGATGAAGCTTTCTTT.

This clone has a handful of counts. The chain is built from TRBV30 and TRBJ2-7, with D possibly TRBD2 on 7 matching bases. The CDR3 is 13 residues long. Germline CDR1 GTSNPN, CDR2 SVGIG (reference sequence). Trimming left V 1 base short and J 6 bases short, with 13 bases between. The CDR3 loop is CAWSGGGGPEQYF. CDR3 coding DNA: TGTGCCTGGAGTGGGGGAGGGGGACCCGAGCAGTACTTC. The whole variable domain, filled in from reference TRBV30 and TRBJ2-7, reads SQTIHQWPATLVQPVGSPLSLECTVEGTSNPNLYWYRQAAGRGLQLLFYSVGIGQISSEVPQNLSASRPQDRQFILSSKKLLLSDSGFYLCAWSGGGGPEQYFGPGTRLTVT.

The chain couples TRBV19 to TRBJ2-7; D may be TRBD1 (6 bases). CDR1 and CDR2 from the germline V gene are LNHDA and SQIVND (reference sequence). V was trimmed by 5 bases and J by 2 bases, leaving 19 bases between them. The CDR3 runs to 16 residues. The CDR3 sequence: CASSPRPGHSPYEQYF. The CDR3 region has the DNA TGTGCCAGTAGTCCCCGACCGGGACATTCCCCCTACGAGCAGTACTTC. The entire variable domain, with the rest obtained from reference TRBV19 and TRBJ2-7, is as follows: DGGITQSPKYLFRKEGQNVTLSCEQNLNHDAMYWYRQDPGQGLRLIYYSQIVNDFQKGDIAEGYSVSREKKESFPLTVTSAQKNPTAFYLCASSPRPGHSPYEQYFGPGTRLTVT.

The chain carries TRBV11-2 and TRBJ2-2; D is unclear. Germline V gene sequence: CDR1 SGHAT, CDR2 FQNNGV. V was clipped by 5 bases and J by 3 bases, with 13 bases between them. This CDR3 comprises 15 residues. CDR3 sequence (DNA): TGTGCCAGCAGCCCCCTCAACCTCGACACCGGGGAGCTGTTTTTT. It encodes CASSPLNLDTGELFF.

CDR3 sequence reads: CASSLGTSTDTQYF. CDR3 nucleotide sequence: TGTGCCAGCAGCCTAGGGACTAGCACAGATACGCAGTATTTT. V is TRBV7-9 and J is TRBJ2-3, with D possibly being TRBD2 (6 bases). Looked up from germline, CDR1 is SEHNR and CDR2 is FQNEAQ (reference sequence). The CDR3 is 14 residues long. The V gene lost 5 bases and the J gene lost 0 bases, with 9 bases spanning the gap. The entire variable domain, with the rest obtained from reference TRBV7-9 and TRBJ2-3, is as follows: DTGVSQNPRHKITKRGQNVTFRCDPISEHNRLYWYRQTLGQGPEFLTYFQNEAQLEKSRLLSDRFSAERPKGSFSTLEIQRTEQGDSAMYLCASSLGTSTDTQYFGPGTRLTVL.

J is TRBJ1-2 and V is TRBV6-4; D possibly corresponds to TRBD1 (5 bases). The CDR3 sequence is 13 residues long. V lost 3 bases to trimming and J lost 6 bases, with 11 bases between them. Germline V gives CDR1 MRHNA, CDR2 SNTAGT. This CDR3 is CASSERQGHGYTF. The CDR3 DNA sequence: TGTGCCAGCAGTGAACGGCAGGGCCATGGCTACACCTTC.

The gene calls are TRBV15 and TRBJ1-1; unclear D gene. The CDR3 length is 14 residues. From germline, CDR1 is LNHNV and CDR2 YYDKDF (reference sequence). Trimming shortened V by 0 bases and J by 2 bases, and 7 bases separated the two germline ends. The CDR3: CATSRESTNTEAFF. CDR3 sequence (DNA): TGTGCCACCAGCAGAGAGAGCACCAACACTGAAGCTTTCTTT.

This sequence joins TRBV6-2 or TRBV6-3 and TRBJ2-7; tentatively, D is TRBD1 (5 bases). Germline V gene data show CDR1 as MNHEY and CDR2 as SVGEGT. The V end lost 4 bases, the J end lost 0 bases, and 16 bases lay between the germline ends. There are 16 residues in the CDR3. The CDR3 is CASSFSRAGSSYEQYF. CDR3 coding DNA: TGTGCCAGCAGTTTTTCCAGGGCCGGAAGCTCCTACGAGCAGTACTTC.

The V and J genes are TRBV5-4 and TRBJ1-6; D may be TRBD1 (6 bases). Trimming took off 5 bases at V and 10 bases at J, with 19 bases between the two ends. The CDR3 runs 15 residues. Germline CDR1 reads SGHNT; CDR2 reads YYREEE (reference sequence). CDR3 DNA sequence: TGTGCCAGCAGGCAAGATGCGGGGGGGCCATCACCCCTCCACTTT. Protein sequence: CASRQDAGGPSPLHF.

The chain uses TRBV7-2 and TRBJ2-2; D unclear. Trimming cost V 6 bases and J 5 bases, with 16 bases left between them. Germline values: CDR1 SGHTA, CDR2 FQGNSA. The CDR3 totals 15 residues. CDR3 DNA sequence: TGTGCCAGCAGTTCCGGGTCGTTCGGAACCGGGGAGCTGTTTTTT. This encodes CASSSGSFGTGELFF.

The rearrangement uses TRBV28 and TRBJ2-3, with unresolved D. The CDR3 sequence is 14 residues long. Trimming removed 1 base at V and 0 bases at J, with 5 bases between. CDR1 is MDHEN and CDR2 is SYDVKM in the germline V gene. The CDR3 nucleotides read TGTGCCAGCAGTTTATCGGGCAGCACAGATACGCAGTATTTT. This translates into CASSLSGSTDTQYF.

This clone appeared a few times. The chain uses TRBV7-9 and TRBJ2-3, with D unresolved. Trimming pared 2 bases from V and 0 bases from J, leaving 9 bases between. Germline CDR1 and CDR2: SEHNR and FQNEAQ (reference sequence). The CDR3 runs to 15 residues. CDR3 amino acids: CASSLRRESTDTQYF. CDR3 nucleotides: TGTGCCAGCAGCTTAAGGCGCGAGAGCACAGATACGCAGTATTTT.

The V call is TRBV12-3 or TRBV12-4, the J call TRBJ2-1; 8 bases are shared with TRBD2. V shed 3 bases and J 6 bases; nucleotides not matched to a gene: 1. CDR3 length: 13 amino acids. The CDR3 bases are TGTGCCAGCAGTTTGGCGGGAGGCAATGAGCAGTTCTTC. It translates to CASSLAGGNEQFF.

This chain uses TRBV4-2 with TRBJ1-5; D gene uncertain. The CDR3 runs 15 residues. From germline, CDR1 is LGHNA and CDR2 YNFKEQ. V was cut by 1 base and J by 2 bases, with 9 bases left in between. The CDR3 loop reads CASSQALGGNQPQHF. The CDR3 bases are TGTGCCAGCAGCCAAGCCCTCGGGGGCAATCAGCCCCAGCATTTT.

V and J are TRBV11-2 and TRBJ2-1; D call uncertain. Trimming removed 1 base at V and 0 bases at J, with 10 bases between. Germline loops: CDR1 SGHAT, CDR2 FQNNGV. The CDR3 length is 16 residues. The CDR3 nucleotides are TGTGCCAGCAGCTTAGCCGTCGATCGCTCCTACAATGAGCAGTTCTTC. It is translated as CASSLAVDRSYNEQFF.

V is TRBV20-1 and J is TRBJ1-2; 7 bases fit TRBD1. The CDR3 is made up of 13 amino acids. Germline loops: CDR1 DFQATT, CDR2 SNEGSKA (reference sequence). V gave up 3 bases and J gave up 8 bases; unmatched junction bases: 9. The CDR3 DNA follows: TGCAGTGCTAGTACCAGGACAGGTGCCGGCTACACCTTC. This translates into CSASTRTGAGYTF.

V usage is TRBV9 and J usage is TRBJ1-4; D remains unclear. Germline-derived CDR1 and CDR2 are SGDLS and YYNGEE. V gave up 2 bases and J gave up 5 bases, with 10 bases separating them. The CDR3 covers 14 residues. CDR3 coding DNA: TGTGCCAGCAGCGTCGGGGTTTTGAATGAAAAACTGTTTTTT. As protein: CASSVGVLNEKLFF.